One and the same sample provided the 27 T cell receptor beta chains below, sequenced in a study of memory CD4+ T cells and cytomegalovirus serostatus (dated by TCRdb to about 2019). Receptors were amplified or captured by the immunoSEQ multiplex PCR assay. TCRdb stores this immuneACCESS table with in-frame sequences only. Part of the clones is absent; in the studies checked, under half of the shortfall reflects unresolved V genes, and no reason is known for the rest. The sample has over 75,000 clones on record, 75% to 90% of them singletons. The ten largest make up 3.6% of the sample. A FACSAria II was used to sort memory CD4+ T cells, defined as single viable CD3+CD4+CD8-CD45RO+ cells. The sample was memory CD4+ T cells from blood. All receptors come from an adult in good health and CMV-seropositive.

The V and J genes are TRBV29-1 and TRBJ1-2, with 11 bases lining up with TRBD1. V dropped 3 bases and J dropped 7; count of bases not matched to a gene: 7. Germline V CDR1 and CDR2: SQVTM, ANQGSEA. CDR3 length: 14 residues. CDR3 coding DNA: TGCAGCGTTGATGCCCGGGACAGGGGGGGTGGCTACACCTTC. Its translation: CSVDARDRGGGYTF.

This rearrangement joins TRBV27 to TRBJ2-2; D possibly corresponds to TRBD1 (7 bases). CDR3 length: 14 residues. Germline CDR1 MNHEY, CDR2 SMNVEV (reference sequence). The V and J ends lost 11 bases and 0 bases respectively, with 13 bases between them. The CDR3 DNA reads TGTGCCGGCCGGGGGACAGCGAACACCGGGGAGCTGTTTTTT. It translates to CAGRGTANTGELFF.

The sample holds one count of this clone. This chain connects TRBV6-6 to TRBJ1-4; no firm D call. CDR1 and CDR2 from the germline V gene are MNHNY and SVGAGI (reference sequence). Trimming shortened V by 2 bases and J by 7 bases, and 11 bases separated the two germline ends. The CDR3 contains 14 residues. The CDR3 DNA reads TGTGCCAGCAGTTACGGGTGGGCCAGTGAAAAACTGTTTTTT. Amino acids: CASSYGWASEKLFF.

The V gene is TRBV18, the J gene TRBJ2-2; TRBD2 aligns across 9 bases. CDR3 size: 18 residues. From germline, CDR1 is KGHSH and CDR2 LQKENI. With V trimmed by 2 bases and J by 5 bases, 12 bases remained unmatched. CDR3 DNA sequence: TGTGCCAGCTCACCAACCAACCACGCGGGAGGGCAGACCGGGGAGCTGTTTTTT. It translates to CASSPTNHAGGQTGELFF.

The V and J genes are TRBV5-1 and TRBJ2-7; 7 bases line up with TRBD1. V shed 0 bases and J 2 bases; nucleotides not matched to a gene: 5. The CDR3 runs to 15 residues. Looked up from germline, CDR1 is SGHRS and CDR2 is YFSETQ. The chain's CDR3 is CASSLGTGQTYEQYF. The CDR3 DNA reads TGCGCCAGCAGCTTGGGGACAGGACAGACCTACGAGCAGTACTTC.

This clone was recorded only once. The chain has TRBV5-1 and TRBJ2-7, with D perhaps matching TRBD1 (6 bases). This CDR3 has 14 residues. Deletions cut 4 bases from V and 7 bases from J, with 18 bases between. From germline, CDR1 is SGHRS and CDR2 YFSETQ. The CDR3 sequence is CASSQSSGAVEQYF. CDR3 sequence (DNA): TGCGCCAGCAGCCAGTCATCAGGGGCGGTGGAGCAGTACTTC. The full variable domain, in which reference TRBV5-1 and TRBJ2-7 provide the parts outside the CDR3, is KAGVTQTPRYLIKTRGQQVTLSCSPISGHRSVSWYQQTPGQGLQFLFEYFSETQRNKGNFPGRFSGRQFSNSRSEMNVSTLELGDSALYLCASSQSSGAVEQYFGPGTRLTVT.

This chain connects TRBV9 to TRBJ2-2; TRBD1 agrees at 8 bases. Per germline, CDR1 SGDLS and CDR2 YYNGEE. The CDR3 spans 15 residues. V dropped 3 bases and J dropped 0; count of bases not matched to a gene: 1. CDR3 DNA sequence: TGTGCCAGCAGCGACAGGGGGTCGAACACCGGGGAGCTGTTTTTT. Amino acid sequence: CASSDRGSNTGELFF.

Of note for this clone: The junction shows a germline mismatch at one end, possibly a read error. The CDR3 region has the DNA TGTGCCAGCAGGGAAGGGGTCCTAGGGGGCTACGAGCAGTACTTC. Amino acid sequence: CASREGVLGGYEQYF. The rearrangement joins TRBV6-1 to TRBJ2-7; tentative D call: TRBD1 (6 bases). The CDR3 contains 15 residues. Germline V gene lookup returns CDR1 MNHNS and CDR2 SASEGT.

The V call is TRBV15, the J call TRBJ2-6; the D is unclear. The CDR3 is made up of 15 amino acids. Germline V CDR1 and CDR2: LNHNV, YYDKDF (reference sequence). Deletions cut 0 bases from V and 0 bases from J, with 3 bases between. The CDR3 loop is CATSRDNSGANVLTF. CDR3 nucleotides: TGTGCCACCAGCAGAGACAACTCTGGGGCCAACGTCCTGACTTTC.

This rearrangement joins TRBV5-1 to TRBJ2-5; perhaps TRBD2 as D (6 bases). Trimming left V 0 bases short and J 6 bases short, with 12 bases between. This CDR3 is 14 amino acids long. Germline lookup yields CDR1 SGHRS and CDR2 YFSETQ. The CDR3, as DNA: TGCGCCAGCAGCTTGGAAGCGGGCATAAAGACCCAGTACTTC. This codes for CASSLEAGIKTQYF. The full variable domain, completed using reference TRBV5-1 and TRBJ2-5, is KAGVTQTPRYLIKTRGQQVTLSCSPISGHRSVSWYQQTPGQGLQFLFEYFSETQRNKGNFPGRFSGRQFSNSRSEMNVSTLELGDSALYLCASSLEAGIKTQYFGPGTRLLVL.

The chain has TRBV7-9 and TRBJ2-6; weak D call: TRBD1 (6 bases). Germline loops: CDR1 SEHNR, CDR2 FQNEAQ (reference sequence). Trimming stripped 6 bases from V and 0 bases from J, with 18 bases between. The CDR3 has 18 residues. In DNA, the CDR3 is TGTGCCAGCAGACCCCAGGCAGGGGCGACCTCTGGGGCCAACGTCCTGACTTTC. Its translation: CASRPQAGATSGANVLTF.

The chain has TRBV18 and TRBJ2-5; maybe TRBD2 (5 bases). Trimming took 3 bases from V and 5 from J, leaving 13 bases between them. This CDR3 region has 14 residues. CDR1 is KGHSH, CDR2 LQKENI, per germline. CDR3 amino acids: CASSPRLGEETQYF. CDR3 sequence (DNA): TGTGCCAGCTCACCCAGACTTGGGGAGGAGACCCAGTACTTC. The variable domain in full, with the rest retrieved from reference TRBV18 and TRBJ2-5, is NAGVMQNPRHLVRRRGQEARLRCSPMKGHSHVYWYRQLPEEGLKFMVYLQKENIIDESGMPKERFSAEFPKEGPSILRIQQVVRGDSAAYFCASSPRLGEETQYFGPGTRLLVL.

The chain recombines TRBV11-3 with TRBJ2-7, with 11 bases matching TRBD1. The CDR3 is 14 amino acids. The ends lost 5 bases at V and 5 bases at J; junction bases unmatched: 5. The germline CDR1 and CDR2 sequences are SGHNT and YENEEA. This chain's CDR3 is CASSLGQGAHEQYF. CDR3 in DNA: TGTGCCAGCAGCCTCGGACAGGGGGCTCACGAGCAGTACTTC.

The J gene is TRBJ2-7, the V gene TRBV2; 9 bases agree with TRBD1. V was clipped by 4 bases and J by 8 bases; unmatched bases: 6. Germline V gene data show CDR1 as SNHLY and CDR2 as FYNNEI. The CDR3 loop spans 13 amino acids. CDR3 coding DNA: TGTGCCAGCAGTGGGGGACAGGGCCGTAAGCAGTACTTC. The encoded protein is CASSGGQGRKQYF.

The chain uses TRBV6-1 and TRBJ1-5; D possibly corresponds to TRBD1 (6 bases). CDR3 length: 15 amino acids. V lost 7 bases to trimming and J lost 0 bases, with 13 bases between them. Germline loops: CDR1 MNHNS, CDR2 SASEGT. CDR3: CASTRKGDSNQPQHF. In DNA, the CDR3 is TGTGCCAGCACGAGAAAGGGGGATAGCAATCAGCCCCAGCATTTT.

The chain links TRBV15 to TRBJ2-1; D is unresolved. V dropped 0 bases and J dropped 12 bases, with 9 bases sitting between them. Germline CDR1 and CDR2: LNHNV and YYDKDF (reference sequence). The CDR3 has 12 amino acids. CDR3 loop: CATSRDAVGQFF. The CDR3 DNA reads TGTGCCACCAGCAGAGACGCTGTGGGGCAGTTCTTC.

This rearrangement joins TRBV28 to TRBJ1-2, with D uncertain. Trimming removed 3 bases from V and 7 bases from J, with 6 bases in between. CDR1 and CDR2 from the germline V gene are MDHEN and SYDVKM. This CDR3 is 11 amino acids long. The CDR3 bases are TGTGCCAGCAGTTTGGACGGTGGCTACACCTTC. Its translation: CASSLDGGYTF.

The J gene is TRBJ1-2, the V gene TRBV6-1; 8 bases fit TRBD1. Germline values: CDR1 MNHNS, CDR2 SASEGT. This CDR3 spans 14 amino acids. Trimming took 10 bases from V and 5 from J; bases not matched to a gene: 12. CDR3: CAIYGQGRRYGYTF. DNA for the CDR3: TGTGCCATCTATGGACAGGGAAGGCGATATGGCTACACCTTC.

For the CDR3, the DNA is TGTGCCAGCAGTGAACAGGGGTCTGGAAACACCATATATTTT. This codes for CASSEQGSGNTIYF. V usage is TRBV6-1 and J usage is TRBJ1-3; perhaps TRBD1 as D (6 bases). The V end lost 2 bases, the J end lost 1 base, and 6 bases lay between the germline ends. The length of the CDR3 is 14 residues. Germline assignment: CDR1 MNHNS and CDR2 SASEGT.

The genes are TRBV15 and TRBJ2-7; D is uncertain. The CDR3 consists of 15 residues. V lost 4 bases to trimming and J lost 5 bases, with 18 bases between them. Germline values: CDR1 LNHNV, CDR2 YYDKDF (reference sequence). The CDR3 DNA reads TGTGCCACCAGCATCGAGGCCAGTGGTGTGGACGAGCAGTACTTC. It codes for CATSIEASGVDEQYF.

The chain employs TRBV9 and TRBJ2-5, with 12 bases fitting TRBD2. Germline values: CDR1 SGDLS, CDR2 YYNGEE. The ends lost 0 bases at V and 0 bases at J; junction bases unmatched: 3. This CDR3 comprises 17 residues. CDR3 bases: TGTGCCAGCAGCGTAGGACTAGCGGGAGCCGACCAAGAGACCCAGTACTTC. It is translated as CASSVGLAGADQETQYF.

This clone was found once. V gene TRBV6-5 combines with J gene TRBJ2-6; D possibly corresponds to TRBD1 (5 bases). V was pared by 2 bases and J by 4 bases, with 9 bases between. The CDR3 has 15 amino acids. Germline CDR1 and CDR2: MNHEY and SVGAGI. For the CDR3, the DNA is TGTGCCAGCAGTTACACCAGGGCCGGGGCCAACGTCCTGACTTTC. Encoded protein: CASSYTRAGANVLTF.

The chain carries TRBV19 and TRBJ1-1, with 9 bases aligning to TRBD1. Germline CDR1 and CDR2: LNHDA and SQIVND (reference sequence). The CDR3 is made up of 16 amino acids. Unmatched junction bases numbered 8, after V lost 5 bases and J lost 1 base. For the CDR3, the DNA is TGTGCCAGTAGTCTAGGGACAGGGCTGGGGAACACTGAAGCTTTCTTT. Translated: CASSLGTGLGNTEAFF.

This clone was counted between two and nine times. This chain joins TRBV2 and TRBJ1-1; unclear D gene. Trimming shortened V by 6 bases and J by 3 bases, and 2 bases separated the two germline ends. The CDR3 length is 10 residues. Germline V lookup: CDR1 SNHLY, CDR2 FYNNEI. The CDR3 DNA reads TGTGCCAGCAGGTACACTGAAGCTTTCTTT. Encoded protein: CASRYTEAFF.

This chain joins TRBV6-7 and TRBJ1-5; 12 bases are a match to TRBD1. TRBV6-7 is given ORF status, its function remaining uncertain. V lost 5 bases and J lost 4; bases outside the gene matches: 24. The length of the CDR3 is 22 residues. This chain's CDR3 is CASSGGDRGLKGGSLCNQPQHF. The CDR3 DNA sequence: TGTGCCAGCAGTGGGGGGGACAGGGGGCTTAAGGGGGGCTCTTTGTGTAATCAGCCCCAGCATTTT.

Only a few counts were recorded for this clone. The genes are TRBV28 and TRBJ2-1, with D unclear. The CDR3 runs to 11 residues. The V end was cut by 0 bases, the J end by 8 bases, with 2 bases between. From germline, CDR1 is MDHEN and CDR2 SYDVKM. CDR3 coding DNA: TGTGCCAGCAGTTTATGGGATGAGCAGTTCTTC. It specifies CASSLWDEQFF. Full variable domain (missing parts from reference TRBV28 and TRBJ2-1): DVKVTQSSRYLVKRTGEKVFLECVQDMDHENMFWYRQDPGLGLRLIYFSYDVKMKEKGDIPEGYSVSREKKERFSLILESASTNQTSMYLCASSLWDEQFFGPGTRLTVL.

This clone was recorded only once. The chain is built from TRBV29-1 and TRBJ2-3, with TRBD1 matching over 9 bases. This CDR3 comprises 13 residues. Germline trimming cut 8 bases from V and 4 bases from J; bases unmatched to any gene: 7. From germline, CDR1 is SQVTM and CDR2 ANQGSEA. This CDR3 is CSYTGGWADTQYF. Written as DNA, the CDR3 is TGCAGCTATACAGGGGGCTGGGCAGATACGCAGTATTTT.